This T cell receptor (beta chain) derives from a study of blood T cell repertoires in COVID-19. Study as a whole: Donors in the United States, Italy and Spain gave samples during acute or convalescent COVID-19.

Per the authors' pipeline: Reference gene primer amplification gave estimated nucleated cell counts. The protocol was immunoSEQ multiplex PCR, while the TCRdb copy is restricted to in-frame clones and leaves out a portion. The D gene and trimming were derived from the DNA, and the V and J assignments and clone size from that table. This sample has 60,000 to 85,000 clones, with approximately 78% found just once. The source material was peripheral blood. The TCR sequence derives from a human donor in a cohort sampled during active COVID-19.

Here the CDR3 reads CASSLEGLTGGTYNSPLHF. The CDR3 nucleotides are TGTGCCAGCAGCTTGGAGGGGCTGACAGGGGGGACCTATAATTCACCCCTCCACTTT. V usage is TRBV5-5 and J usage is TRBJ1-6, with 9 bases matching TRBD1. CDR3 size: 19 residues. V was pared by 0 bases and J by 2 bases, with 9 bases of the junction left unmatched. Germline CDR1 and CDR2: SGHKS and YYEKEE (reference sequence).